A selection of T cell receptor beta chains follows, all from one sample in a study of breast tumors, draining lymph nodes, adjacent tissues. TCRdb reprocessed the multiplex PCR reads via MiXCR and lists one record per CDR3 protein. The sample shows some 100,000 distinct CDR3 sequences, 21% of them seen only once. The sequenced sample was axillary lymph node tissue. The receptors originated from a female donor with breast cancer. Some clones in this sample may be carry-over from other donors' samples. CDR3s include the opening cysteine and the closing phenylalanine or tryptophan. A D gene is named only where the DNA matches it firmly. Clone sizes are shown as once, few or many counts, or a class when the clone is expanded.

j_call clone_size v_call d_call cdr3_aa cdr3_nt
TRBJ1-2 once TRBV5-8 NA CASNQLYGYTF TGTGCCAGCAACCAACTCTATGGCTACACCTTC
TRBJ2-3 many TRBV9 NA CASSVAAGPPDTQYF TGTGCCAGCAGCGTAGCCGCGGGGCCGCCAGATACGCAGTATTTT
TRBJ1-4 many TRBV14 NA CASSRGNEKLFF TGTGCCAGCAGTCGGGGTAATGAAAAACTGTTTTTT
TRBJ2-5 many TRBV7-3 NA CASSTGPNAETQYF TGTGCCAGCAGCACCGGGCCAAATGCGGAGACCCAGTACTTC
TRBJ2-1 many TRBV11-2 TRBD1 CASGQGAALRQFF TGTGCCAGCGGTCAGGGGGCAGCTTTGCGGCAGTTCTTC
TRBJ1-5 once TRBV7-8 TRBD1 CASSGGTGGQPQHF TGTGCCAGCAGCGGAGGGACAGGGGGGCAGCCCCAGCATTTT
TRBJ2-1 many TRBV2 NA CASSEALIANEQFF TGTGCCAGCAGTGAAGCGCTAATAGCCAATGAGCAGTTCTTC
TRBJ1-5 many TRBV10-3 TRBD1 CAISPGQGSNQPQHF TGTGCCATCAGTCCGGGACAGGGTAGCAATCAGCCCCAGCATTTT
TRBJ2-1 many TRBV4-1 TRBD1 CASSQGDSSYNEQFF TGCGCCAGCAGCCAAGGGGACAGTTCCTACAATGAGCAGTTCTTC
TRBJ2-1 many TRBV2 NA CASRAGLQVF TGTGCCAGCAGGGCAGGGCTTCAGGTCTTC
TRBJ2-5 many TRBV6-6 NA CASNGYDSQETQYF TGTGCCAGCAATGGGTATGACAGCCAAGAGACCCAGTACTTC
TRBJ1-3 many TRBV12-3/TRBV12-4 NA CASSLAQGPGNTIYF TGTGCCAGCAGTTTAGCGCAGGGACCTGGAAACACCATATATTTT
TRBJ2-1 many TRBV20-1 NA CSEPGRDVNEQFF TGCAGCGAGCCGGGGCGGGACGTGAATGAGCAGTTCTTC